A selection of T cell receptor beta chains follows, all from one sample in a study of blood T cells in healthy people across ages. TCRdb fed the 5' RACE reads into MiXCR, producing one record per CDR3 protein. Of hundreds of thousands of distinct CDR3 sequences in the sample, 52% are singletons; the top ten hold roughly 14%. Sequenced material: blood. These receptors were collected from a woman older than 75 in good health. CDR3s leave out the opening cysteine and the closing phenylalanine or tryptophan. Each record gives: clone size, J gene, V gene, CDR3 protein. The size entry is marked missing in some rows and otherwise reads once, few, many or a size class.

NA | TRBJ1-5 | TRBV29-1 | SAQREDQPQH
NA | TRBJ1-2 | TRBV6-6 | ASSYQGPRDGYT
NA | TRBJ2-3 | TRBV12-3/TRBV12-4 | ASSFGAGRASADTQY
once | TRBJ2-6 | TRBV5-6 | ASSYPGPTGANVLT
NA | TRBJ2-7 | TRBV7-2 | ASSLVPRGYEQY
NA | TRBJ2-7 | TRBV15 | ATSRAVRAYEQY
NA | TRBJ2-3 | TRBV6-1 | ASSATNTQY
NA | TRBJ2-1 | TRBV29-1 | SGRLDYNEQF
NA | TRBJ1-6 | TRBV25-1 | ASSEPFGGLYNSPLH
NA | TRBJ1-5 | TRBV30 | AWGGAYSNQPQH
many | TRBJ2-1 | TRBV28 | ASSPSWQEQF
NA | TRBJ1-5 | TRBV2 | ASRSGTVVH
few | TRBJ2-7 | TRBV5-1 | ASSLGQTAHEQY
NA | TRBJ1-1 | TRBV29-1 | SVWTGDTEAF
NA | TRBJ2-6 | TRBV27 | ASGDRGLEGANVLT
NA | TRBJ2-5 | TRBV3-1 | ASSPGGGGRAGETQY
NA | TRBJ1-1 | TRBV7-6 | ASSSVRGQNTEAF
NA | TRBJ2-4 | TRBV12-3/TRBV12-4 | ASTISGQERSMQY
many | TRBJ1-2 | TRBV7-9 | ASSLRAGQYNYGYT
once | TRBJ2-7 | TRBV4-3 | ASSQLGQSYEQY
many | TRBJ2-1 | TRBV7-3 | ASSLDGYSSFEQF
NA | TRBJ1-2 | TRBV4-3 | ASGNNYGYT
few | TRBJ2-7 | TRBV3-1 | ASSGRTGLRNEQY
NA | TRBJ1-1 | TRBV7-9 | ASSLDGGTNTEAF
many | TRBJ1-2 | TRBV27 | ASSLTGLGTGYGYT
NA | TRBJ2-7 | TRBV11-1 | ASSPGTGASYEQY
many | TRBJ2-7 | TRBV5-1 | ASSLEATISYEQY
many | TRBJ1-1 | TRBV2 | ASRTGGLNTEAF
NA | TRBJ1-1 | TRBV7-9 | ASSPGVGQLAEAF
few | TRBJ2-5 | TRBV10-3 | AISEVGFQETQY
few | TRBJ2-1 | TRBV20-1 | SAAPGLGLVHEQF
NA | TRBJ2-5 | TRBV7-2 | ASSLSLLSSGGRETQY
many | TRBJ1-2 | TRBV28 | ASSLFGVGGYT
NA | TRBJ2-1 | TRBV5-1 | ASSWALAGGSYNEQF
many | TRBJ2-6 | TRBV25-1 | ASSKTGANVLT
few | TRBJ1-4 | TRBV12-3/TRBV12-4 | ASSPGQRNEKLF
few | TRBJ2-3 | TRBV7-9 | ASSSRSVASTDTQY
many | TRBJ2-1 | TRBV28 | ASRVPGRGLEQF
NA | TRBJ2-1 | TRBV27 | ASSLGLGGEQF
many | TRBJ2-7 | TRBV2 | ASRKERLAGPYEQY